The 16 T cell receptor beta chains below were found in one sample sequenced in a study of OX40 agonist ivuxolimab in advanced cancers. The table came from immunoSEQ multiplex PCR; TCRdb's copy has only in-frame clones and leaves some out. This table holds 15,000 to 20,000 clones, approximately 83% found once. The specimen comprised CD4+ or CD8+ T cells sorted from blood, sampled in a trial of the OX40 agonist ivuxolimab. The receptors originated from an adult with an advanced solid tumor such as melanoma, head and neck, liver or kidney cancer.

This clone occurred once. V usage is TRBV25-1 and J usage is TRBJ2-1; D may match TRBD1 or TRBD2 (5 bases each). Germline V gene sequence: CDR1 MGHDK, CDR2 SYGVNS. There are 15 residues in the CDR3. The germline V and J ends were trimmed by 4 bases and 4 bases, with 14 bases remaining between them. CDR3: CASSGDPVLYNEQFF. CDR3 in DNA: TGTGCCAGCAGTGGGGACCCTGTTCTATACAATGAGCAGTTCTTC.

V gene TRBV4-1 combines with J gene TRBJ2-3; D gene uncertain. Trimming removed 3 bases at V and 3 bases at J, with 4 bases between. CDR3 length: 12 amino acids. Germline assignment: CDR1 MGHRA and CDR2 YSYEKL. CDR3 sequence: CASSQATDTQYF. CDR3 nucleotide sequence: TGCGCCAGCAGCCAGGCGACAGATACGCAGTATTTT.

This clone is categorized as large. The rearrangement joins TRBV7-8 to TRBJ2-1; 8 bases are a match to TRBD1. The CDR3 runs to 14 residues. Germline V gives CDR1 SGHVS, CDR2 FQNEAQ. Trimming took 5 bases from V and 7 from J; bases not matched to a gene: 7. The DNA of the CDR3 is TGTGCCAGCAGCGGCACAGGGGGGTGGAATGAGCAGTTCTTC. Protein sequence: CASSGTGGWNEQFF. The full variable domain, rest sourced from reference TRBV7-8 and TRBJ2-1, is GAGVSQSPRYKVAKRGQDVALRCDPISGHVSLFWYQQALGQGPEFLTYFQNEAQLDKSGLPSDRFFAERPEGSVSTLKIQRTQQEDSAVYLCASSGTGGWNEQFFGPGTRLTVL.

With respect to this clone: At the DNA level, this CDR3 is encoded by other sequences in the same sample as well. The CDR3 spells CASSLGGPYEQYF. CDR3 bases: TGTGCCAGCAGTTTAGGGGGTCCCTACGAGCAGTACTTC. The chain links TRBV27 to TRBJ2-7, with D perhaps matching TRBD1 or TRBD2 (5 bases each). CDR1 MNHEY and CDR2 SMNVEV come from the germline V gene (reference sequence). V was shortened by 2 bases and J by 2 bases, with 7 bases between the two germline ends. The CDR3 has 13 amino acids.

The CDR3 region is CASTAGGETQYF. For the CDR3, the DNA is TGTGCCAGCACCGCAGGGGGGGAGACCCAGTACTTC. The V and J genes are TRBV27 and TRBJ2-5; tentatively, D is TRBD1 (7 bases). Germline CDR1 reads MNHEY; CDR2 reads SMNVEV (reference sequence). CDR3 size: 12 residues. Trimming took off 7 bases at V and 5 bases at J, with 11 bases between the two ends.

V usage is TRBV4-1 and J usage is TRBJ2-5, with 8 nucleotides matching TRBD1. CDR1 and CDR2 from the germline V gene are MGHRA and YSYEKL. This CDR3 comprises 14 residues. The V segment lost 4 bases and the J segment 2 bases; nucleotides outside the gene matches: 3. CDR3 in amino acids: CASSLGQGQETQYF. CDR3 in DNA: TGCGCCAGCAGCCTCGGACAGGGACAAGAGACCCAGTACTTC.

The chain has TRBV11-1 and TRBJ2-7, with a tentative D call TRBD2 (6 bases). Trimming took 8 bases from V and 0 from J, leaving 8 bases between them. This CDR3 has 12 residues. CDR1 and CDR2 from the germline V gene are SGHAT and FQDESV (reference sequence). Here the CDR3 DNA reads TGTGCCAGCTCGGGAGACTCCTACGAGCAGTACTTC. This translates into CASSGDSYEQYF.

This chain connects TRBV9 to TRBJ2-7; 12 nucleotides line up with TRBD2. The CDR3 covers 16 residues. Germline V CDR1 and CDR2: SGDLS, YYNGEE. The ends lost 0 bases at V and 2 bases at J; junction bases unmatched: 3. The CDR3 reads CASSVGTSGIPYEQYF. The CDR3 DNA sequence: TGTGCCAGCAGCGTAGGGACTAGCGGGATTCCCTACGAGCAGTACTTC. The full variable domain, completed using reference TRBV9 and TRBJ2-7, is DSGVTQTPKHLITATGQRVTLRCSPRSGDLSVYWYQQSLDQGLQFLIQYYNGEERAKGNILERFSAQQFPDLHSELNLSSLELGDSALYFCASSVGTSGIPYEQYFGPGTRLTVT.

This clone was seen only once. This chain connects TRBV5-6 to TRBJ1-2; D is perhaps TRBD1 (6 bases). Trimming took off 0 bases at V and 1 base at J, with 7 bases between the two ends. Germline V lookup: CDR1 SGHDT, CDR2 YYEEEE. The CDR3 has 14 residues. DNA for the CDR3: TGTGCCAGCAGCTTGGGGGACAATAACTATGGCTACACCTTC. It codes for CASSLGDNNYGYTF.

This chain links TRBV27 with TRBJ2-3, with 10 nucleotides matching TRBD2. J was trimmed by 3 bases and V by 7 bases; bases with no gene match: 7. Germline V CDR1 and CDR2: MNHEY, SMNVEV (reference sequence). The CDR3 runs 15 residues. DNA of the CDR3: TGTGCCAGCACCATAGCGGGAGGCGGGACAGATACGCAGTATTTT. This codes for CASTIAGGGTDTQYF.

CDR3 coding DNA: TGCAGCGTTGCAGAAGGCATCCGTACCGGGGAGCTGTTTTTT. This sequence encodes CSVAEGIRTGELFF. The chain is built from TRBV29-1 and TRBJ2-2; D ambiguous. The CDR3 sequence is 14 residues long. V was shortened by 4 bases and J by 5 bases, with 14 bases between the two germline ends. The V gene's germline CDR1 is SQVTM and CDR2 ANQGSEA.

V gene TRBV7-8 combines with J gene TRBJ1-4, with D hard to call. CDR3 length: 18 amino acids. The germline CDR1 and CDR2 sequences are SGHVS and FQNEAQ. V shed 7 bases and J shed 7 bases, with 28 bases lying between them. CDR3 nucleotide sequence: TGTGCCAGCACCATGCTGCTTACAAGGTTTGGGGTTGGTGAAAAACTGTTTTTT. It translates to CASTMLLTRFGVGEKLFF.

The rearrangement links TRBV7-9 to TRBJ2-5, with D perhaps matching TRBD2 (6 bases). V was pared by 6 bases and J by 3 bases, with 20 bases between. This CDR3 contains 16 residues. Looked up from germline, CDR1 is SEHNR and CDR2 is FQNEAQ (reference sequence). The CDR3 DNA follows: TGTGCCAGCAGTCCTCCCCTAGTAGGGGAGGAAGAGACCCAGTACTTC. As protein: CASSPPLVGEEETQYF.

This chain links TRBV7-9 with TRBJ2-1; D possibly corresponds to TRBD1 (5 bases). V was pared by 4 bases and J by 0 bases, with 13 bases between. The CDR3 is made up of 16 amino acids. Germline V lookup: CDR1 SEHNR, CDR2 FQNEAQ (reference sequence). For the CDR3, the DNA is TGTGCCAGCAGCTATACAGGCGCCAGCTCCTACAATGAGCAGTTCTTC. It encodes CASSYTGASSYNEQFF.

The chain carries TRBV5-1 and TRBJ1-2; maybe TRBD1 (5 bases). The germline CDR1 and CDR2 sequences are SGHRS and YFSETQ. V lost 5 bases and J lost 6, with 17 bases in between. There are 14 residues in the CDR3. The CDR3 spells CASRTAGSVDGYTF. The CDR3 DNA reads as TGCGCCAGCAGGACAGCAGGTTCTGTGGATGGCTACACCTTC.

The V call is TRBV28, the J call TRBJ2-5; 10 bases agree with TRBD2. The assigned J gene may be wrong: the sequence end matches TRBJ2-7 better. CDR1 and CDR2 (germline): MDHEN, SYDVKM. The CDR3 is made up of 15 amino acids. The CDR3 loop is CASSLGAGGINEQYF. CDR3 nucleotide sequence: TGTGCCAGCAGTTTAGGAGCGGGAGGGATCAACGAGCAGTACTTC.